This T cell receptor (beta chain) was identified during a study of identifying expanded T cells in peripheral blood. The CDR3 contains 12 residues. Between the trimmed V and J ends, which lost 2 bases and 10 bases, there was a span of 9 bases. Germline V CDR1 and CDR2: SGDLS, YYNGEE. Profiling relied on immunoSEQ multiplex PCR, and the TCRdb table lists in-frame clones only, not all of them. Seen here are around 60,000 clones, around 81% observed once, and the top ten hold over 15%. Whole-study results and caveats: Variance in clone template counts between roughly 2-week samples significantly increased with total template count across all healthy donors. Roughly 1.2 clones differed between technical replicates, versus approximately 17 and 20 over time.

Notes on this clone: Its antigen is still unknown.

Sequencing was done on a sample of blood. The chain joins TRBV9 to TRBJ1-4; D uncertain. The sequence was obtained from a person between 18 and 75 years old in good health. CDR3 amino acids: CASSVRGGKLFF. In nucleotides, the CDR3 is TGTGCCAGCAGCGTCCGGGGTGGAAAACTGTTTTTT.